Only a few counts were recorded for the clone carrying this T cell receptor beta chain. This sample is part of a study of blood T cell repertoires in COVID-19. At the level of the study: Researchers got acute and convalescent COVID-19 samples from the United States, Italy and Spain. PBMCs, B-cell-depleted T cells, or T cells were the source of the cDNA or gDNA that made up the material.

In the authors' workflow: Reference gene primers were amplified, and this amplification served to estimate nucleated cell counts. Only in-frame clones appear in the TCRdb table, and some are missing; sequencing was by immunoSEQ multiplex PCR. The V and J calls and clone size were taken over from that table, and D and trimming were inferred from the DNA. The sample has 200,000 to 300,000 clones; approximately 89% are singletons. The V and J ends lost 6 bases and 1 base, in that order; junction bases with no gene match: 6. The germline V gene has CDR1 MGHRA and CDR2 YSYEKL. This CDR3 has 15 amino acids.

This clonotype was sampled from a woman aged 35 to 49 who had been exposed to COVID-19. Specimen: PBMCs or T cells enriched from blood (not recorded which). V gene TRBV4-1 combines with J gene TRBJ1-1; 9 bases fit TRBD1. The DNA for the CDR3 is TGCGCCAGCAGGCGACAGGGGGGAGGGAACACTGAAGCTTTCTTT. It encodes CASRRQGGGNTEAFF.